The rows below give T cell receptor beta chains drawn from one sample of a study of technical replicates of blood from four donors. Here immunoSEQ multiplex PCR was the method, and the copy in TCRdb shows in-frame clones only, minus some. This table has 65,000 to 80,000 clones, just under 95% appearing once. The sequenced sample was T cells isolated from PBMCs. The receptors derive from a human donor in good health. CDR3s include the opening cysteine and the closing phenylalanine or tryptophan. A D gene is named only where the DNA matches it firmly. Some rows mark clone size as missing; the rest say once, few, many or name a class of expanded clone.

v_gene,d_gene,abundance,j_gene,CDR3nt,CDR3aa
TRBV15,-,-,TRBJ2-5,TGTGCCACCAGCAGAGGCCAGACAGAAGAGACCCAGTACTTC,CATSRGQTEETQYF
TRBV5-1,-,-,TRBJ2-1,TGCGCCAGCAGCTTGCCAGGATATGAGCAGTTCTTC,CASSLPGYEQFF
TRBV7-2,-,once,TRBJ2-5,TGTGCCAGCCGAGAGTCGGGGGTGGAGACCCAGTACTTC,CASRESGVETQYF
TRBV19,-,-,TRBJ2-2,TGTGCCAGTAGTCAACACCTCACCGGGGAGCTGTTTTTT,CASSQHLTGELFF
TRBV2,TRBD1,-,TRBJ2-7,TGTGCCAGCCGGACAGGGGTTTACGAGCAGTACTTC,CASRTGVYEQYF
TRBV2,TRBD1,-,TRBJ1-2,TGTGCCAGCAGGGCCACAGGGGGATATCGTAACTATGGCTACACCTTC,CASRATGGYRNYGYTF
TRBV29-1,-,once,TRBJ1-1,TGCAGCGTTGGTAGGAACACTGAAGCTTTCTTT,CSVGRNTEAFF
TRBV28,TRBD1,-,TRBJ2-7,TGTGCCAGCAGTCCTCCCAACCGACAGGGGCACTTC,CASSPPNRQGHF
TRBV6-5,-,-,TRBJ1-3,TGTGCCAGCAGCCGGGGACAATCGGGAAACACCATATATTTT,CASSRGQSGNTIYF
TRBV5-1,-,-,TRBJ2-1,TGCGCCAGCAGCTTGGTTGGTGGCAGTCACAATGAGCAGTTCTTC,CASSLVGGSHNEQFF
TRBV10-1,TRBD2,-,TRBJ2-3,TGCGCCAGCGCCCCTAGGGTAGCGGGAGCAGATACGCAGTATTTT,CASAPRVAGADTQYF
TRBV5-1,TRBD1,few,TRBJ1-3,TGCGCCAGCAGCCAGGCCGGGACAGGGTCTGGAAACACCATATATTTT,CASSQAGTGSGNTIYF
TRBV4-2,TRBD1,once,TRBJ1-5,TGTGCCAGCAGCCACCAGGACAGGGGGCAACAGCCCCAGCATTTT,CASSHQDRGQQPQHF
TRBV11-2,-,-,TRBJ2-7,TGTGCCAGCAGTTTCGTCGGGGGAGTGCTCTCCGAGCAGTACTTC,CASSFVGGVLSEQYF
TRBV11-3,-,-,TRBJ2-2,TGTGCCAGCAGCTTAGTTCGGAACACCGGGGAGCTGTTTTTT,CASSLVRNTGELFF
TRBV4-3,TRBD1,-,TRBJ2-2,TGCGCCAGCAGCCAAGATCCTGGACAGGGGCTCACCGGGGAGCTGTTTTTT,CASSQDPGQGLTGELFF
TRBV2,-,-,TRBJ2-4,TGTGCCAGCAGGGATGCAGGTATTCTAGCCAAAAACATTCAGTACTTC,CASRDAGILAKNIQYF
TRBV5-6,-,-,TRBJ2-3,TGTGCCAGCAGCTTGGTTCCGGATACGCAGTATTTT,CASSLVPDTQYF
TRBV19,-,-,TRBJ1-1,TGTGCCAGTAGAAGGGGACAGAACACTGAAGCTTTCTTT,CASRRGQNTEAFF
TRBV25-1,-,-,TRBJ2-7,TGTGCCAGCAGCGCTTTTAGTATCTCCTACGAGCAGTACTTC,CASSAFSISYEQYF
TRBV30,-,few,TRBJ1-1,TGTGCCTGGTCCCGCAGGATGAACACTGAAGCTTTCTTT,CAWSRRMNTEAFF
TRBV27,-,-,TRBJ2-7,TGTGCCAGCAGCCTAGGGACTGCCTCCTACGAGCAGTACTTC,CASSLGTASYEQYF
TRBV4-2,-,-,TRBJ2-1,TGTGCCAGCAGCCAAGTACCCTCAGTTGGTGAGCAGTTCTTC,CASSQVPSVGEQFF
TRBV30,TRBD2,-,TRBJ2-3,TGTGCCTGGGCGGGGGGAGATACGCAGTATTTT,CAWAGGDTQYF
TRBV10-1,TRBD1,-,TRBJ2-7,TGCGCCAGCAGTCCCGACAGGGAGCGGTACGAGCAGTACTTC,CASSPDRERYEQYF
TRBV10-3,-,-,TRBJ1-2,TGTGCCATCAGTGACCCGGTCTTACTGGACATTAACTATGGCTACACCTTC,CAISDPVLLDINYGYTF
TRBV12-1,-,-,TRBJ2-7,TGTGCCAGCAGCTTACACACCTACGAGCAGTACTTC,CASSLHTYEQYF
TRBV10-3,-,-,TRBJ2-1,TGTGCCATCAGCGGAGGAGGTTTGGTTGAGCAGTTCTTC,CAISGGGLVEQFF
TRBV7-3,TRBD2,-,TRBJ2-1,TGTGCCAGCAGCTTATGGACTAGCGGGAGTGTCAATGAGCAGTTCTTC,CASSLWTSGSVNEQFF
TRBV5-1,TRBD1,-,TRBJ1-1,TGCGCCAGCAGCTCTGACAGGGAGAACACTGAAGCTTTCTTT,CASSSDRENTEAFF
TRBV28,-,-,TRBJ2-1,TGTGCCAGCAGCCAAGCACAGGGTGGCCTGACCCTCTCAATTAACAATGAGCAGTTCTTC,CASSQAQGGLTLSINNEQFF
TRBV5-1,TRBD1,-,TRBJ1-4,TGCGCCAGCAGCTTGGTGCAGGGGGCGGGTGAAAAACTGTTTTTT,CASSLVQGAGEKLFF
TRBV11-3,TRBD2,-,TRBJ2-1,TGTGCCAGCAGCGCTAGACTAGCGGAGAACAATGAGCAGTTCTTC,CASSARLAENNEQFF
TRBV28,-,-,TRBJ1-5,TGTGCCAGCAGTCTCGGGGGGGCGAGCAATCAGCCCCAGCATTTT,CASSLGGASNQPQHF